The 27 T cell receptor beta chains reported below all come from one sample, sequenced in a study of T cell repertoires in cytomegalovirus infection. TCRdb called the reads again in MiXCR, with one record for every CDR3 protein. The repertoire includes 310,000 or so distinct CDR3 sequences, roughly a quarter of them detected once, and 11% to 15% sits in the top ten. The material sequenced was PBMCs. The source of these receptors is a human donor in good health (CMV status not recorded). Some clones in this sample may be carry-over from other donors' samples.

The chain employs TRBV18 and TRBJ1-5, with a weak D call TRBD1 (6 bases). V was cut by 2 bases and J by 7 bases, with 21 bases left in between. The CDR3 extends over 17 amino acids. Looked up from germline, CDR1 is KGHSH and CDR2 is LQKENI. CDR3 residues: CASSPMFGGLGVQPQHF. CDR3 bases: TGTGCCAGCTCACCAATGTTCGGGGGCCTTGGGGTACAGCCCCAGCATTTT.

In this sample, this clonotype turned up a few times. This rearrangement joins TRBV20-1 to TRBJ2-3; the D call may be TRBD1 or TRBD2 (5 bases each). This CDR3 comprises 14 residues. V was clipped by 4 bases and J by 4 bases, with 15 bases between them. Germline V lookup: CDR1 DFQATT, CDR2 SNEGSKA (reference sequence). In DNA form, the CDR3 reads TGCAGTGCTATATTCGGGGCCAGCGCAGATACGCAGTATTTT. It yields the protein CSAIFGASADTQYF.

The sample holds one count of this clonotype. This chain joins TRBV28 and TRBJ2-7; D gene uncertain. The CDR3 has 11 residues. The V and J ends lost 9 bases and 5 bases respectively, with 11 bases between them. Germline V gene data show CDR1 as MDHEN and CDR2 as SYDVKM. The CDR3 DNA reads as TGTGCCAGTAATGCGGTCCACGAGCAGTACTTC. Residues: CASNAVHEQYF.

The chain uses TRBV2 and TRBJ1-2, with 7 positions matching TRBD1. In germline, CDR1 is SNHLY, CDR2 FYNNEI. The CDR3 has 15 residues. The junction had 7 bases not matched to a gene; V was cut back by 0 bases and J by 6 bases. CDR3 in DNA: TGTGCCAGCAGTGAAGCGCCCGAGGGGGCAGATGGCTACACCTTC. This codes for CASSEAPEGADGYTF.

This clonotype was detected only once. The rearrangement links TRBV9 to TRBJ2-1; D not certain. The germline V gene encodes CDR1 SGDLS and CDR2 YYNGEE. CDR3 length equals 13 residues. Trimming took 4 bases from V and 8 from J, leaving 13 bases between them. CDR3 region: CASSPPGGDEQFF. The CDR3 DNA sequence: TGTGCCAGCAGCCCCCCAGGCGGCGATGAGCAGTTCTTC. Looking up the rest from reference TRBV9 and TRBJ2-1 gives the full variable domain: DSGVTQTPKHLITATGQRVTLRCSPRSGDLSVYWYQQSLDQGLQFLIQYYNGEERAKGNILERFSAQQFPDLHSELNLSSLELGDSALYFCASSPPGGDEQFFGPGTRLTVL.

V and J are TRBV6-5 and TRBJ1-1; TRBD1 might be the D (6 bases). This CDR3 has 17 amino acids. Trimming took 2 bases from V and 0 from J, leaving 16 bases between them. The germline V gene encodes CDR1 MNHEY and CDR2 SVGAGI. The CDR3 DNA follows: TGTGCCAGCAGTTACACGGGGGCCGCCAACATGAACACTGAAGCTTTCTTT. This gives the protein CASSYTGAANMNTEAFF.

This clonotype has at least ten counts. The chain is built from TRBV7-2 and TRBJ2-7, with D maybe TRBD2 (5 bases). V was cut by 3 bases and J by 4 bases, with 10 bases left in between. Germline CDR1 reads SGHTA; CDR2 reads FQGNSA. The CDR3 has 13 residues. The CDR3 coding sequence is TGTGCCAGCAGCTTGGGAGTCTGGTACGAGCAGTACTTC. Amino acid sequence: CASSLGVWYEQYF.

This chain connects TRBV5-6 to TRBJ1-6; D remains unclear. V was cut by 3 bases and J by 11 bases, with 9 bases left in between. The CDR3 spans 12 residues. CDR1 SGHDT and CDR2 YYEEEE come from the germline V gene. CDR3 loop: CASSYVRAPLHF. The DNA of the CDR3 is TGTGCCAGCAGCTACGTCCGTGCACCCCTCCACTTT.

This clonotype was counted between two and nine times. V gene TRBV29-1 combines with J gene TRBJ2-5; 8 nucleotides line up with TRBD2. The CDR3 contains 13 residues. V was clipped by 5 bases and J by 3 bases; unmatched bases: 5. Germline CDR1 and CDR2: SQVTM and ANQGSEA. For the CDR3, the DNA is TGCAGCGTTAAGGGACTAGGAAAAGAGACCCAGTACTTC. Translation: CSVKGLGKETQYF.

This sequence joins TRBV20-1 and TRBJ2-3; 11 bases align to TRBD2. The CDR3 is 15 residues long. V shed 8 bases and J 2 bases; nucleotides not matched to a gene: 9. Germline lookup yields CDR1 DFQATT and CDR2 SNEGSKA (reference sequence). CDR3: CSPRGLAGHTDTQYF. The CDR3 DNA is TGCAGTCCCCGAGGACTAGCGGGTCACACAGATACGCAGTATTTT.

In this sample, this clonotype turned up once. The chain recombines TRBV19 with TRBJ2-7, with 9 bases identical to TRBD2. The V gene's germline CDR1 is LNHDA and CDR2 SQIVND (reference sequence). The CDR3 has 16 amino acids. V lost 4 bases, J lost 4 bases, and 11 bases stayed unmatched. The CDR3 loop reads CASSTRIAGDRYEQYF. The CDR3 nucleotides are TGTGCCAGTAGTACCCGGATAGCGGGAGACCGATACGAGCAGTACTTC.

The rearrangement joins TRBV20-1 to TRBJ1-4, with no clear D. There are 14 residues in the CDR3. V was cut by 6 bases and J by 0 bases, with 11 bases left in between. The germline CDR1 and CDR2 sequences are DFQATT and SNEGSKA (reference sequence). The CDR3 DNA reads TGCAGTGCCCTGGACCGTGCAACTAATGAAAAACTGTTTTTT. Translated: CSALDRATNEKLFF.

This clonotype was seen only a few times. V is TRBV6-5 and J is TRBJ2-1, with a possible D match to TRBD1 (5 bases). This CDR3 region has 17 residues. Trimming stripped 2 bases from V and 0 bases from J, with 14 bases between. Looked up from germline, CDR1 is MNHEY and CDR2 is SVGAGI. CDR3 sequence reads: CASSYSVGLSSYNEQFF. As DNA, the CDR3 is TGTGCCAGCAGTTACAGTGTGGGGCTAAGCTCCTACAATGAGCAGTTCTTC.

The J gene is TRBJ1-6, the V gene TRBV20-1; no clear D. Looked up from germline, CDR1 is DFQATT and CDR2 is SNEGSKA (reference sequence). The CDR3 totals 15 residues. Trimming stripped 5 bases from V and 0 bases from J, with 11 bases between. The CDR3 loop is CSALDVFSYNSPLHF. In nucleotides, the CDR3 is TGCAGTGCTTTGGATGTATTCTCCTATAATTCACCCCTCCACTTT.

The sample holds a few counts of this clonotype. This chain links TRBV28 with TRBJ2-7, with D maybe TRBD1 (5 bases). Germline lookup yields CDR1 MDHEN and CDR2 SYDVKM. The length of the CDR3 is 12 residues. V was trimmed by 6 bases and J by 6 bases, leaving 12 bases between them. The CDR3 sequence is CASRLDRAEQYF. The CDR3 DNA sequence: TGTGCCAGCAGACTCGACAGAGCCGAGCAGTACTTC. The complete variable domain, with remaining parts taken from reference TRBV28 and TRBJ2-7, reads DVKVTQSSRYLVKRTGEKVFLECVQDMDHENMFWYRQDPGLGLRLIYFSYDVKMKEKGDIPEGYSVSREKKERFSLILESASTNQTSMYLCASRLDRAEQYFGPGTRLTVT.

This clonotype has ten or more counts. The rearrangement uses TRBV7-2 and TRBJ2-3, with 7 bases lining up with TRBD1. The CDR3 extends over 14 amino acids. Germline V gene data show CDR1 as SGHTA and CDR2 as FQGNSA. The J segment lost 5 bases and the V segment lost 1 base, leaving 3 bases of the junction unmatched. The CDR3 DNA is TGTGCCAGCAGCTTAGGACAGGGAAGAGATACGCAGTATTTT. It translates to CASSLGQGRDTQYF.

This clonotype has ten or more counts. CDR3 sequence reads: CASSPRLAGGDIQYF. CDR3 DNA: TGTGCCAGCAGTCCCCGACTAGCGGGGGGAGACATTCAGTACTTC. The chain combines TRBV12-3 or TRBV12-4 with TRBJ2-4; TRBD2 matches 13 bases. Unmatched junction bases numbered 6, after V lost 5 bases and J lost 8 bases. This CDR3 has 15 residues.

In this sample, this clonotype turned up a few times. CDR3 in DNA: TGTGCCAGCAGTTACCCCTTATCCAGGGTAGCCAAAAACATTCAGTACTTC. This codes for CASSYPLSRVAKNIQYF. The gene calls are TRBV6-6 and TRBJ2-4; a weak D match, TRBD1 (5 bases). V dropped 2 bases and J dropped 0 bases, with 14 bases sitting between them. CDR1 and CDR2 (germline): MNHNY, SVGAGI (reference sequence). The CDR3 consists of 17 residues.

The chain carries TRBV6-5 and TRBJ2-3; D may be TRBD1 (5 bases). Germline CDR1 is MNHEY and CDR2 is SVGAGI. This CDR3 has 14 residues. With 5 bases removed from V and 3 bases from J, the gap between germline ends came to 12 bases. The CDR3 spells CASSPPQGTDTQYF. DNA for the CDR3: TGTGCCAGCAGTCCACCCCAGGGTACAGATACGCAGTATTTT.

This clonotype is a singleton in its sample. V and J are TRBV11-2 and TRBJ2-1; tentatively, D is TRBD2 (7 bases). This CDR3 contains 17 residues. V was shortened by 5 bases and J by 10 bases, with 27 bases between the two germline ends. Germline values: CDR1 SGHAT, CDR2 FQNNGV. CDR3 nucleotides: TGTGCCAGCAGCGCTCCCGGAGGGGGAGGGCCGATTTACGAGCAGTTCTTC. This codes for CASSAPGGGGPIYEQFF.

This clonotype was seen a handful of times. The chain has TRBV19 and TRBJ2-5; D is unresolved. CDR1 LNHDA and CDR2 SQIVND come from the germline V gene (reference sequence). This CDR3 is built from 15 residues. V dropped 5 bases and J dropped 5 bases, with 18 bases sitting between them. The CDR3 DNA reads as TGTGCCAGTAGTGTTTTGGGCCAGGCCGAGGAGACCCAGTACTTC. Its translation is CASSVLGQAEETQYF.

This clonotype was detected only a few times. The chain recombines TRBV28 with TRBJ1-5, with D possibly TRBD1 on 6 matching bases. Germline values: CDR1 MDHEN, CDR2 SYDVKM. The CDR3 has 14 residues. Trimming removed 3 bases at V and 7 bases at J, with 13 bases between. CDR3 DNA: TGTGCCAGCAGTTTCAGGGGAGTCGGGCAGCCCCAGCATTTT. It translates to CASSFRGVGQPQHF.

For the CDR3, the DNA is TGTGCCAGCAGTAAACAGCGGGGCTACAATGAGCAGTTCTTC. Encoded protein: CASSKQRGYNEQFF. The chain links TRBV12-3 or TRBV12-4 to TRBJ2-1; 7 nucleotides line up with TRBD2. The CDR3 runs to 14 residues. V was pared by 5 bases and J by 3 bases, with 4 bases of the junction left unmatched.

The chain couples TRBV25-1 to TRBJ2-5, with D possibly TRBD1 on 5 matching bases. Germline V gene sequence: CDR1 MGHDK, CDR2 SYGVNS. Between the trimmed V and J ends, which lost 3 bases and 7 bases, there was a span of 18 bases. The CDR3 runs to 15 residues. The CDR3 DNA is TGTGCCAGCAGTGAGGCGACAGTCGGAATCGGGACCCAGTACTTC. Translated, it gives CASSEATVGIGTQYF.

In this sample, this clonotype turned up many times. This chain connects TRBV28 to TRBJ1-5; 10 nucleotides agree with TRBD1. The ends lost 3 bases at V and 6 bases at J; junction bases unmatched: 8. The germline CDR1 and CDR2 sequences are MDHEN and SYDVKM. This CDR3 is built from 16 residues. CDR3 nucleotide sequence: TGTGCCAGCAGTTTGAGGGGACAGGGGACATCTCAGCCCCAGCATTTT. This encodes CASSLRGQGTSQPQHF.

The gene calls are TRBV7-2 and TRBJ1-1, with D possibly being TRBD1 (6 bases). This CDR3 is 15 amino acids long. The germline V gene encodes CDR1 SGHTA and CDR2 FQGNSA. Trimming pared 5 bases from V and 5 bases from J, leaving 18 bases between. CDR3 sequence: CASSPDSGTTTEAFF. DNA of the CDR3: TGTGCCAGCAGCCCCGATTCCGGGACAACTACTGAAGCTTTCTTT.

The chain joins TRBV6-2 or TRBV6-3 to TRBJ1-2; no definite D call. From germline, CDR1 is MNHEY and CDR2 SVGEGT. The CDR3 is 18 residues long. V gave up 7 bases and J gave up 0 bases, with 24 bases separating them. CDR3 sequence reads: CASNPLAGIPSTNYGYTF. CDR3 DNA sequence: TGTGCCAGCAACCCATTGGCAGGAATCCCGTCAACTAACTATGGCTACACCTTC.